This T cell receptor beta chain was sequenced in a study of blood T cell repertoires in COVID-19. Study context: Sample material is recorded as cDNA or gDNA derived from T cells, B-cell-depleted T cells, or PBMCs.

CDR1 MDHEN and CDR2 SYDVKM come from the germline V gene. The CDR3 loop spans 16 amino acids. After removal of 8 bases from V and 6 bases from J, the junction contained 10 bases not matched to a gene. The table came from immunoSEQ multiplex PCR; TCRdb's copy has only in-frame clones and leaves some out. Of around 320,000 clones listed, roughly 89% are singletons. Enrolled through a virtual design, the participants were between 18 and 89 years of age and came from 24 US areas. Participants' reported clinical history set cohort assignment. No more than 2 weeks before study entry, exposed participants had met a case of COVID-19.

The TCR comes from a woman aged 45-65 years who had been exposed to COVID-19. The chain carries TRBV28 and TRBJ2-2; TRBD2 agrees at 12 bases. Sequencing was performed on PBMCs or T cells enriched from blood (not recorded which). The CDR3 sequence is CASRTSGAQRAGELFF. Here the CDR3 DNA reads TGTGCCAGCCGGACTAGCGGGGCCCAGAGAGCCGGGGAGCTGTTTTTT.